This T cell receptor beta chain was sequenced in a study of regulatory T cells in long-lasting Graves disease. About the study: Newly diagnosed Graves' patients had under 3 months of antithyroid drugs.

Time point of the sample: newly diagnosed GD, antithyroid drugs for less than 3 months. Construction of the TCR library relied on RNA isolated from PBMCs. Germline CDR1 reads SGHRS; CDR2 reads YFSETQ. V lost 3 bases, J lost 9 bases, and 15 bases lay in between. The CDR3 contains 14 residues. For TCR beta, libraries came from iRepertoire HTBI primers and Arm-PCR of CDR3 regions. MiXCR, applied by TCRdb to the multiplex PCR reads, yields one record per CDR3 protein. The sample has some 560,000 distinct CDR3 sequences, around 15% seen once. This clonotype has just a few counts. This sample was also put to use in a study of T cells in Graves' hyperthyroidism and ophthalmopathy. Per that paper: Using the HTBI primer set, a first-round RT-PCR was run on the TCR CDR3. Clonotypes that were expanded in thyroid above 0.001 mostly appeared in blood too.

The chain couples TRBV5-1 to TRBJ2-2; the D gene is possibly TRBD1 (6 bases). This TCR derives from a woman aged 35 to 59 with Graves disease. Sequenced material: peripheral blood mononuclear cells (PBMCs), taken at new diagnosis, from a patient treated with antithyroid drugs. The CDR3 sequence: CASSWTRGGWELFF. Here the CDR3 DNA reads TGCGCCAGCAGCTGGACCAGGGGCGGTTGGGAGCTGTTTTTT.